The clone carrying this T cell receptor beta chain was counted many times. Its antigen remains unidentified. Using a constant-region primer together with ProtoScript II reverse transcriptase, TCR beta cDNA was made from approximately 0.55 ug of total RNA. Three-round nested multiplex PCR performed with slightly modified ARM-PCR produced the TCR beta libraries. A C-beta reverse primer was combined with TRBV1-TRBV30 forward primers in the first two PCR rounds, and each round had roughly 9 cycles. Using its own MiXCR run on the multiplex PCR reads, TCRdb lists one record per CDR3 protein. In the table there are a few hundred thousand distinct CDR3 sequences, about 50% of which are singletons. Alongside blood RNA obtained from unsorted whole blood, germline DNA was also extracted. The CDR3 totals 14 residues. Trimming cost V 6 bases and J 3 bases; bases outside gene matches: 5. Per germline, CDR1 MNHEY and CDR2 SVGEGT.

The entry originates in a study of tumor-infiltrating lymphocytes in primary liver carcinoma. For the study at large: Both sexes were represented among patients, who were 30 to 69 years old.

Findings and limits, study-wide: Since the samples were bulk and unsorted, the CD4+ and CD8+ repertoires were not compared.

Sequenced input: peripheral blood. This TCR was sampled from a woman aged 25 to 45 with primary liver carcinoma and hepatitis B virus infection. This chain uses TRBV6-2 or TRBV6-3 with TRBJ2-3; 8 bases map to TRBD2. In nucleotides, the CDR3 is TGTGCCAGCAGCGGGAGGGCCCTTACAGATACGCAGTATTTT. This codes for CASSGRALTDTQYF.